This TCR beta chain was observed in a study of cytomegalovirus exposure and HLA in healthy donors. Study-wide context: Approximately 190 million T cells yielded more than 90 million unique TCR beta sequences in earlier analysis.

The PCR used 60 Vbeta and 13 Jbeta primers. Produced via immunoSEQ multiplex PCR; TCRdb's table is partial and in-frame only. The sample gives roughly 120,000 clones, less than 80% of which show up once; 4% to 5% is in the top ten. The germline V gene encodes CDR1 MNHNS and CDR2 SASEGT. V was trimmed by 4 bases and J by 0 bases, leaving 11 bases between them. The CDR3 totals 15 residues. The J gene is TRBJ2-3, the V gene TRBV6-1; D is possibly TRBD2 (5 bases). The source material was PBMCs. The clonotype was recovered from a woman aged 40 to 50 in good health and CMV-seropositive. The DNA for the CDR3 is TGTGCCAGCAGTGGTACCTGGACTAGCACAGATACGCAGTATTTT. This gives the protein CASSGTWTSTDTQYF.